Each of the 9 T cell receptor beta chains below was sequenced from the same sample in a study of cytomegalovirus exposure and HLA in healthy donors. The PCR was carried out with 60 Vbeta primers and 13 Jbeta primers. Sequencing was performed with immunoSEQ multiplex PCR; in TCRdb, only in-frame clones are kept and a portion is missing. The profile shows 150,000 to 200,000 clones, roughly 85% of them singletons. Sequenced: PBMCs. The receptors shown here come from a woman between 40 and 55 years old in good health and CMV-seronegative.

The genes are TRBV27 and TRBJ2-6, with D possibly matching TRBD2 (6 bases). CDR1 and CDR2 from the germline V gene are MNHEY and SMNVEV (reference sequence). V was clipped by 5 bases and J by 0 bases, with 17 bases between them. There are 18 residues in the CDR3. The CDR3 is CASSPRRGGHSGANVLTF. In DNA, the CDR3 is TGTGCCAGCAGTCCCCGGCGGGGCGGGCACTCTGGGGCCAACGTCCTGACTTTC.

The chain couples TRBV5-1 to TRBJ1-1; possibly TRBD1 for D (5 bases). The CDR3 extends over 15 amino acids. V was shortened by 2 bases and J by 0 bases, with 11 bases between the two germline ends. Looked up from germline, CDR1 is SGHRS and CDR2 is YFSETQ. The CDR3 spells CASSLIDSLNTEAFF. In DNA form, the CDR3 reads TGCGCCAGCAGCTTAATCGACAGCTTGAACACTGAAGCTTTCTTT.

The rearrangement uses TRBV27 and TRBJ2-2, with D possibly matching TRBD1 (5 bases). Looked up from germline, CDR1 is MNHEY and CDR2 is SMNVEV (reference sequence). V lost 6 bases to trimming and J lost 3 bases, with 11 bases between them. The CDR3 loop spans 14 amino acids. CDR3 coding DNA: TGTGCCAGCAGAACGACAGCCTACACCGGGGAGCTGTTTTTT. This gives the protein CASRTTAYTGELFF.

V is TRBV28 and J is TRBJ2-7; a possible D gene is TRBD2 (5 bases). With 2 bases removed from V and 2 bases from J, the gap between germline ends came to 7 bases. The V gene's germline CDR1 is MDHEN and CDR2 SYDVKM. CDR3 length: 13 residues. CDR3 coding DNA: TGTGCCAGCAGTTTAAGCGGCACCTACGAGCAGTACTTC. It codes for CASSLSGTYEQYF.

The J gene is TRBJ2-3, the V gene TRBV7-2; TRBD2 is a possible D gene (5 bases). Germline lookup yields CDR1 SGHTA and CDR2 FQGNSA. The CDR3 has 17 residues. Trimming took 5 bases from V and 2 from J, leaving 20 bases between them. CDR3 in DNA: TGTGCCAGCAGCGTAAGGTCGAGGGAAAGCTCCACAGATACGCAGTATTTT. It is translated as CASSVRSRESSTDTQYF.

V is TRBV9 and J is TRBJ1-6, with D perhaps matching TRBD1 (5 bases). V was trimmed by 0 bases and J by 11 bases, leaving 9 bases between them. The germline V gene encodes CDR1 SGDLS and CDR2 YYNGEE. The CDR3 sequence is 13 residues long. The CDR3 loop is CASSVARGAPLHF. The CDR3 DNA reads as TGTGCCAGCAGCGTAGCTCGGGGGGCACCCCTCCACTTT.

The rearrangement uses TRBV6-4 and TRBJ2-3, with 8 bases aligning to TRBD2. The V gene's germline CDR1 is MRHNA and CDR2 SNTAGT. The CDR3 length is 15 residues. V was clipped by 2 bases and J by 2 bases; unmatched bases: 3. CDR3 coding DNA: TGTGCCAGCAGTGACAACGGGGGGGCCACAGATACGCAGTATTTT. The encoded protein is CASSDNGGATDTQYF.

The chain combines TRBV29-1 with TRBJ2-3; 7 nucleotides line up with TRBD1. After removal of 6 bases from V and 1 base from J, the junction contained 7 bases not matched to a gene. The CDR3 is 14 residues long. Germline assignment: CDR1 SQVTM and CDR2 ANQGSEA. Written as DNA, the CDR3 is TGCAGCGTCGCCTACGACAGGGGCACAGATACGCAGTATTTT. It codes for CSVAYDRGTDTQYF.

The chain is built from TRBV11-2 and TRBJ2-7; 7 nucleotides align to TRBD1. Per the germline V gene, CDR1 is SGHAT and CDR2 is FQNNGV. This CDR3 spans 13 amino acids. V dropped 6 bases and J dropped 5; count of bases not matched to a gene: 7. CDR3 residues: CASSQTGLHEQYF. Written as DNA, the CDR3 is TGTGCCAGCAGTCAGACAGGGTTACACGAGCAGTACTTC.